The rows below give T cell receptor beta chains drawn from one sample of a study of Graves' ophthalmopathy and Graves' hyperthyroidism. In TCRdb, the multiplex PCR reads were re-called with MiXCR into one record per CDR3 protein. The table records about 400,000 distinct CDR3 sequences, around 21% of them present only once. Sequencing was performed on peripheral blood. Receptor source: a young woman with stable Graves' hyperthyroidism. CDR3s include the opening cysteine and the closing phenylalanine or tryptophan. The D gene is left open where the match is weak. Clone size is not always given. Where it is, it says once, few, many or a class for expanded clones.

j_call v_call d_call clone_size cdr3_nt cdr3_aa
TRBJ1-2 TRBV6-5 NA many TGTGCCAGCAGTTACGCCGAGGGAGGCTACACCTTC CASSYAEGGYTF
TRBJ2-7 TRBV6-5 NA many TGTGCCAGCAGTTACGCTACTGGACGGCCGAGCTACGAGCAGTACTTC CASSYATGRPSYEQYF
TRBJ2-2 TRBV11-1 TRBD2 many TGTGCCAGCAGCTTAGCGTCCCTCCTAGCGGGAGCGAACACCGGGGAGCTGTTTTTT CASSLASLLAGANTGELFF
TRBJ1-2 TRBV15 NA many TGTGCCACCAGCGGCGGACAGCCCTTTAACTATGGCTACACCTTC CATSGGQPFNYGYTF
TRBJ2-5 TRBV12-3/TRBV12-4 NA once TGTGCCAGCAATCTGCGCGGAGTTGAGACCCAGTACTTC CASNLRGVETQYF
TRBJ2-7 TRBV11-2 NA many TGTGCCAGCAGCTTAGTCGAGGGGCTTGCCTACGAGCAGTACTTC CASSLVEGLAYEQYF
TRBJ2-4 TRBV25-1 TRBD1 many TGTGCCAGCAGTGAAAATGTGGGACAGGGTTGGGGGGCCAAAAACATTCAGTACTTC CASSENVGQGWGAKNIQYF
TRBJ1-3 TRBV28 NA NA TGTGCCAGCAGTTCAAAGAGGGTCATAGACTCAAACACCATATATTTT CASSSKRVIDSNTIYF
TRBJ2-7 TRBV18 NA few TGTGCCAGCTCACCACTTGGCACCTTCTACGAGCAGTACTTC CASSPLGTFYEQYF
TRBJ2-2 TRBV20-1 TRBD1 NA TGCAGTGCTACTCGACAGGGCATGGACGGGGAGCTGTTTTTT CSATRQGMDGELFF
TRBJ1-5 TRBV25-1 TRBD1 many TGTGCCAGCAGTGCGACAGGGGGGGGAGATCAGCCCCAGCATTTT CASSATGGGDQPQHF
TRBJ2-5 TRBV4-2 TRBD2 NA TGTGCCAGCAGCCCAAGGACTAGCGGGGGATCTGAGACCCAGTACTTC CASSPRTSGGSETQYF
TRBJ2-5 TRBV30 NA many TGTGCCTGGAGTGTAACCGAGACCCAGTACTTC CAWSVTETQYF
TRBJ2-7 TRBV19 TRBD1 many TGTGCCAGTAAACAGGGGAAAATTGGGCAGTACTTC CASKQGKIGQYF
TRBJ1-1 TRBV4-1 TRBD1 many TGCGCCAGCAGCCAGTATAGGGGGCCTGAAGCTTTCTTT CASSQYRGPEAFF
TRBJ2-7 TRBV6-1 NA many TGTGCCAGCAGCCTGTACAGGGTGTACGAGCAGTACTTC CASSLYRVYEQYF
TRBJ1-1 TRBV18 NA few TGTGCCAGCTCTCGAGGGGTAGACACTGAAGCTTTCTTT CASSRGVDTEAFF
TRBJ2-5 TRBV6-2/TRBV6-3 NA many TGTGCCAGCAGTCCCGCCGTCGGGGCCCAGTACTTC CASSPAVGAQYF
TRBJ1-3 TRBV12-5 NA many TGTGCTAGTGGTCGGCAGGGGAGCTCTGGAAACACCATATATTTT CASGRQGSSGNTIYF
TRBJ2-5 TRBV24-1 NA NA TGTGCCACCAGTGATGCACCCGGGTTCCTATACCAAGAGACCCAGTACTTC CATSDAPGFLYQETQYF
TRBJ1-5 TRBV2 NA many TGTGCCAGCAGTGAACTTAGGGCAGGCAATCAGCCCCAGCATTTT CASSELRAGNQPQHF
TRBJ1-6 TRBV5-1 NA many TGCGCCAGCAGCATAGCAGGCCGGAATTCACCCCTCCACTTT CASSIAGRNSPLHF
TRBJ1-1 TRBV6-5 NA many TGTGCCAGCAGTCATAACCGGGAGACTGAAGCTTTCTTT CASSHNRETEAFF
TRBJ1-5 TRBV12-3/TRBV12-4 NA many TGTGCCAGCAGTTCGGGGGAGGATCAGCCCCAGCATTTT CASSSGEDQPQHF
TRBJ2-5 TRBV18 TRBD2 NA TGTGCCAGCTCACCACCGACTAGCGGGAGAAAAGAGACCCAGTACTTC CASSPPTSGRKETQYF
TRBJ2-5 TRBV7-9 TRBD1 few TGTGCCAGCAGCTTACCCGTACAGGGGATCCAAGAGACCCAGTACTTC CASSLPVQGIQETQYF
TRBJ2-7 TRBV7-2 TRBD2 many TGTGCCAGCAGCATACGACTAGCTGGCTACGAGCAGTACTTC CASSIRLAGYEQYF
TRBJ2-5 TRBV11-2 NA many TGTGCCAGCAGCCCGCGTCTCAGGGTGGAGACCCAGTACTTC CASSPRLRVETQYF
TRBJ1-2 TRBV12-3/TRBV12-4 TRBD1 NA TGTGCCAGCAGTAATCACAGGGGAGGTTATGGCTACACCTTC CASSNHRGGYGYTF
TRBJ2-2 TRBV3-1 NA NA TGTGCCAGCAGCCAAGTGCTAGGGGCGAACACCGGGGAGCTGTTTTTT CASSQVLGANTGELFF
TRBJ1-5 TRBV19 TRBD1 NA TGTGCCAGTAGTCGCCGGACAGGGCCAAACAATCAGCCCCAGCATTTT CASSRRTGPNNQPQHF
TRBJ2-2 TRBV6-1 NA many TGTGCCAGCAGTGAAGTCCAGCGGCGGGAGCTGTTTTTT CASSEVQRRELFF
TRBJ2-5 TRBV6-1 TRBD2 many TGTGCCAGCAGCCAAAGCGGGGCCCCAGAGACCCAGTACTTC CASSQSGAPETQYF
TRBJ2-7 TRBV7-6 NA many TGTGCCAGCAGCTTAGCCGTCGCGGGGACCCCCTACGAGCAGTACTTC CASSLAVAGTPYEQYF
TRBJ1-1 TRBV4-3 NA many TGCGCCAGCAGCCGGACTACAGAGAACACTGAAGCTTTCTTT CASSRTTENTEAFF
TRBJ2-5 TRBV6-5 TRBD2 many TGTGCCAGCAGCCCCGGGACTAGCCGGGCCCAGTACTTC CASSPGTSRAQYF
TRBJ1-2 TRBV19 NA many TGTGCCAGTAGTTTTCCCCCAGGGGCCGCCTCCTATGGCTACACCTTC CASSFPPGAASYGYTF
TRBJ2-7 TRBV19 TRBD1 NA TGTGCCAGTGGAGACAGGGGAGCCTACGAGCAGTACTTC CASGDRGAYEQYF
TRBJ1-1 TRBV10-3 NA many TGTGCCATCAGCCTGGGGAGCCCGAGGACTGAAGCTTTCTTT CAISLGSPRTEAFF
TRBJ2-7 TRBV20-1 NA many TGCAGTGCTAGCCAAATCAGATTCAACCTCTACGAGCAGTACTTC CSASQIRFNLYEQYF
TRBJ1-1 TRBV2 NA many TGTGCCAGCAGTGAACCTCCGGCAGGGGACATGAACACTGAAGCTTTCTTT CASSEPPAGDMNTEAFF
TRBJ1-1 TRBV2 NA many TGTGCCAGCAACCGGGACAAACAGAACACTGAAGCTTTCTTT CASNRDKQNTEAFF
TRBJ2-5 TRBV6-2/TRBV6-3 NA many TGTGCCAGCACTCCGTTCTCACTTGGACAAGAGACCCAGTACTTC CASTPFSLGQETQYF
TRBJ2-2 TRBV28 NA few TGTGCCAGCAGTTCCGCGGGACAGAGATACACCGGGGAGCTGTTTTTT CASSSAGQRYTGELFF
TRBJ2-7 TRBV20-1 NA many TGCAGTGCGGCGGGGGGACAGGGAAATTACGAGCAGTACTTC CSAAGGQGNYEQYF
TRBJ2-7 TRBV29-1 TRBD2 many TGCAGCGTTGAATTTGCCCAGCGGGGTAAACAATACGAGCAGTACTTC CSVEFAQRGKQYEQYF
TRBJ2-5 TRBV7-9 TRBD1 many TGTGCCAGCAGCTTTACTTCACAGGGGATCGAGACCCAGTACTTC CASSFTSQGIETQYF
TRBJ2-2 TRBV12-3/TRBV12-4 NA many TGTGCCAGCAGCTCGCCGGGGGGCGCGAACACCGGGGAGCTGTTTTTT CASSSPGGANTGELFF
TRBJ2-7 TRBV19 TRBD2 NA TGTGCCAGTAGTATAGTACTAGCGGCTTCCTACGAGCAGTACTTC CASSIVLAASYEQYF
TRBJ1-2 TRBV2 TRBD1 many TGTGCCAGCAGTTATACCCGACAGGGAGCTAACTATGGCTACACCTTC CASSYTRQGANYGYTF
TRBJ1-2 TRBV13 TRBD1 many TGTGCCAGCAGTGGACAGGGGCCGTCCTATGGCTACACCTTC CASSGQGPSYGYTF
TRBJ1-2 TRBV18 NA NA TGTGCCAGCTCACAATCAGACAGTTTAGCTAACTATGGCTACACCTTC CASSQSDSLANYGYTF
TRBJ1-1 TRBV9 TRBD1 many TGTGCCAGCAAGGACAGGATGAACACTGAAGCTTTCTTT CASKDRMNTEAFF
TRBJ2-2 TRBV7-9 NA NA TGTGCCTGCCCTCTCAGGGTCGGAGAGCTGTTTTTT CACPLRVGELFF
TRBJ1-1 TRBV6-1 TRBD1 many TGTGCCAGCGGACACCACAGGGGGCGGAGGAACACTGAAGCTTTCTTT CASGHHRGRRNTEAFF
TRBJ2-1 TRBV28 TRBD2 many TGTGCCAGCAGACTAGCGGGAGAGTCCTACAATGAGCAGTTCTTC CASRLAGESYNEQFF
TRBJ1-3 TRBV12-3/TRBV12-4 TRBD1 many TGTGCCAGCAGCAGAAGTAGGGACAGCTCTGGAAACACCATATATTTT CASSRSRDSSGNTIYF
TRBJ2-3 TRBV10-3 TRBD2 NA TGTGCCATCAGTGACAGACTAGCGGGACCCACAGATACGCAGTATTTT CAISDRLAGPTDTQYF
TRBJ2-7 TRBV11-2 NA many TGTGCCAGCAGCTTAGGCATTCGAGGCGGCTCCTACGAGCAGTACTTC CASSLGIRGGSYEQYF